The TCR beta chain under discussion was sequenced for a study of regulatory T cells in long-lasting Graves disease. CDR1 and CDR2 (germline): SGHAT, FQNNGV. The CDR3 covers 15 residues. This clonotype was observed a few times. This may arise from a read error, as a much more abundant clone is one base away. Through Arm-PCR of CDR3 regions and iRepertoire HTBI primers, TCR beta libraries were built. A single record per CDR3 protein comes from TCRdb applying MiXCR to the multiplex PCR reads. The repertoire holds about 500,000 distinct CDR3 sequences, with about 12% as singletons. The time point is: newly diagnosed GD, antithyroid drugs for less than 3 months. The TCR library was made from RNA extracted from PBMCs. Separately, the same data were catalogued under a study of T cells in Graves' hyperthyroidism and ophthalmopathy. That paper notes: Using the HTBI primer set, a first-round RT-PCR was run on the TCR CDR3.

The clonotype was recovered from a young woman with Graves disease. The chain combines TRBV11-2 with TRBJ2-5; 7 bases line up with TRBD2. The sequencing used peripheral blood mononuclear cells (PBMCs), collected at new diagnosis, from a patient treated with antithyroid drugs. The CDR3 coding sequence is TGTGCCAGCAGCTTAGAGGGAGGGTTTGGGGAGACCCTGTACTTC. The encoded protein is CASSLEGGFGETLYF.